A selection of T cell receptor beta chains follows, all from one sample in a study of T-cell reconstitution after alpha-beta-depleted transplantation in children. TCRdb recomputed calls from the PCR reads with MiXCR, one row per CDR3 protein. The table lists under 850,000 distinct CDR3 sequences, around 13% of them singletons, with 0.79% in the top ten. Sequencing was performed on PBMCs, taken before TCRalphabeta/CD19-depleted stem cell transplant. The origin of the receptors is a girl aged 2 to 9 with congenital amegakaryocytic thrombocytopenia, due to receive a stem cell transplant. Each CDR3 is given with its conserved first and last residue. Clone size appears in some rows only: once, few, many, or a class for an expanded clone.

>few|TRBJ2-7|TRBV28
CASSLRQGVFEQYF
>many|TRBJ2-7|TRBV20-1
CSARRSGASSYEQYF
>many|TRBJ2-2|TRBV20-1
CSATRMGGTGELFF
>-|TRBJ1-5|TRBV10-3
CAISKSGSGSDQPQHF
>few|TRBJ1-2|TRBV6-6
CASSSGQRSGYTF
>-|TRBJ2-7|TRBV27
CASAPSGRLYEQYF
>-|TRBJ2-7|TRBV20-1
CSASLGREQYF
>-|TRBJ2-3|TRBV4-2
CASSRGQPHTDTQYF
>many|TRBJ2-3|TRBV4-1
CASSQEQGIGGAYGGDTQYF
>many|TRBJ2-3|TRBV5-1
CASSLGLAGDTDTQYF
>many|TRBJ2-1|TRBV5-1
CASSLELAGLYEQFF
>-|TRBJ2-3|TRBV11-2
CASSLFPLGTDTQYF
>many|TRBJ1-5|TRBV28
CASSFRQGIGQPQHF
>many|TRBJ2-5|TRBV7-8
CASSLRLAPGSQYF
>many|TRBJ2-3|TRBV20-1
CSAPGLAEDTQYF
>few|TRBJ2-2|TRBV18
CASSPLIVGGRAGELFF
>few|TRBJ1-5|TRBV5-1
CASSRTGGGNQPQHF